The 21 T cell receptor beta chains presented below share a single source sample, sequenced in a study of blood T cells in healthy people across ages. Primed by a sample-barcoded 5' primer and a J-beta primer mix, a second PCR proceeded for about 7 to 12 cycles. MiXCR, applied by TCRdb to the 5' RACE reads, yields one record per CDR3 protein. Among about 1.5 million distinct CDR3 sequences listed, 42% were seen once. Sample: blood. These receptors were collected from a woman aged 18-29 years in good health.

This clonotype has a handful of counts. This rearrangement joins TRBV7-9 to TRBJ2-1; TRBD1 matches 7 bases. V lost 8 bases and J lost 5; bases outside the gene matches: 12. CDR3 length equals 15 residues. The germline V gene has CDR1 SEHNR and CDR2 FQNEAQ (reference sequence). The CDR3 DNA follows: TGTGCCAGCTACTTACGCGAGGGGGCCGACAATGAGCAGTTCTTC. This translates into CASYLREGADNEQFF.

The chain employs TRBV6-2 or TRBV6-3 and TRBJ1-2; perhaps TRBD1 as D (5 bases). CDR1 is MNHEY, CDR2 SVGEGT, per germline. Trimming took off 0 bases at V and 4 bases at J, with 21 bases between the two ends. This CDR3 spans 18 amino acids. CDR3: CASSYSFHLYEGIYGYTF. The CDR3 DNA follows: TGTGCCAGCAGTTACTCTTTTCATCTTTACGAGGGGATCTATGGCTACACCTTC.

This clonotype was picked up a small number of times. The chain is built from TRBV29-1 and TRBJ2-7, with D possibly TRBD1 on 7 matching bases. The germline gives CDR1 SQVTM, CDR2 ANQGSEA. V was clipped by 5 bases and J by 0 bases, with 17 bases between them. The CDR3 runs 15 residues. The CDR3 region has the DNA TGCAGCGTTAGGGGGGTGACAGGGAGCTCCTACGAGCAGTACTTC. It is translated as CSVRGVTGSSYEQYF.

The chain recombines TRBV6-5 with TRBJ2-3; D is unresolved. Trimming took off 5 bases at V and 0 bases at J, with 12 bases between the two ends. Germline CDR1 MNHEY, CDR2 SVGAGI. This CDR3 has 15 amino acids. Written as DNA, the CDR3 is TGTGCCAGCAGTCCGGCGAGAACTAGCACAGATACGCAGTATTTT. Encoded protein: CASSPARTSTDTQYF.

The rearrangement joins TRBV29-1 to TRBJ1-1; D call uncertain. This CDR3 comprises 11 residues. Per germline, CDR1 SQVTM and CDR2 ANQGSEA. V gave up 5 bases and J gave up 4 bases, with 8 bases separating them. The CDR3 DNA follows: TGCAGCGTTCCGGATTTCACTGAAGCTTTCTTT. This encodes CSVPDFTEAFF.

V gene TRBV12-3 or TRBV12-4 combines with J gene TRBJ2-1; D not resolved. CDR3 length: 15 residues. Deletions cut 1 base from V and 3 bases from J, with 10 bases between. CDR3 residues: CASSLDGPYYNEQFF. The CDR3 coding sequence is TGTGCCAGCAGTTTAGATGGCCCTTACTACAATGAGCAGTTCTTC.

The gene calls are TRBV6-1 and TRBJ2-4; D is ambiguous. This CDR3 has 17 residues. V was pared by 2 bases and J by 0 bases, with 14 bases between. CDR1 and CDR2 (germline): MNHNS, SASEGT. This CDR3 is CASSETPPGRAKNIQYF. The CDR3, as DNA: TGTGCCAGCAGTGAAACTCCGCCCGGCCGAGCCAAAAACATTCAGTACTTC.

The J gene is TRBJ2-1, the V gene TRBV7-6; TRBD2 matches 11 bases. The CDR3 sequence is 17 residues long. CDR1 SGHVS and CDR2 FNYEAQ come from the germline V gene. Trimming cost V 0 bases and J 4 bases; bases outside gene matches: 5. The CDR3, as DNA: TGTGCCAGCAGCTTAGCCCGAACTAGCGGGGGTTACAATGAGCAGTTCTTC. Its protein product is CASSLARTSGGYNEQFF.

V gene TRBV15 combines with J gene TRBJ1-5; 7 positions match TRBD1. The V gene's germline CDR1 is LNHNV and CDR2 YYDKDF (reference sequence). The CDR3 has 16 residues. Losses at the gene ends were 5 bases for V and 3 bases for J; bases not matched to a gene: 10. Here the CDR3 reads CATSGDRDSSNQPQHF. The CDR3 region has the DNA TGTGCCACCAGCGGGGACAGAGACTCATCCAATCAGCCCCAGCATTTT.

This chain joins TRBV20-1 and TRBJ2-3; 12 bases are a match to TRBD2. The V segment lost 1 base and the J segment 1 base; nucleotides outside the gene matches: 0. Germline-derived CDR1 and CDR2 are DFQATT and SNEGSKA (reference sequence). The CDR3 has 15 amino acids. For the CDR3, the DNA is TGCAGTGCTAGAGGACTAGCGGGGGGCACAGATACGCAGTATTTT. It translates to CSARGLAGGTDTQYF.

CDR3 DNA: TGTGCCAGCAGCACCGAACAGGGGACCAACACTGAAGCTTTCTTT. This gives the protein CASSTEQGTNTEAFF. V gene TRBV2 combines with J gene TRBJ1-1, with 7 bases aligning to TRBD1. Germline trimming cut 6 bases from V and 2 bases from J; bases unmatched to any gene: 9. This CDR3 is built from 15 residues. Germline CDR1 and CDR2: SNHLY and FYNNEI.

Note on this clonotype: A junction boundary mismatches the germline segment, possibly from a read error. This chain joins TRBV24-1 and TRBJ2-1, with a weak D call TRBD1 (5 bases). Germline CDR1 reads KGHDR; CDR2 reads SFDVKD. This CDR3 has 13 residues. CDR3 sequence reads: CAPSDSPGREQFF. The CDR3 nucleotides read TGTGCCCCCAGTGATTCTCCAGGGCGAGAGCAGTTCTTC.

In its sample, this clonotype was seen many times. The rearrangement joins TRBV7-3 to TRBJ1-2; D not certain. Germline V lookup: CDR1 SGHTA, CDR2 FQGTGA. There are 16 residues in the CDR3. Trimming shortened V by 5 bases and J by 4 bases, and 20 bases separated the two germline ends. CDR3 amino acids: CASSHPEDRPFYGYTF. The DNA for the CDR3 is TGTGCCAGCAGCCATCCGGAGGACCGACCATTCTATGGCTACACCTTC.

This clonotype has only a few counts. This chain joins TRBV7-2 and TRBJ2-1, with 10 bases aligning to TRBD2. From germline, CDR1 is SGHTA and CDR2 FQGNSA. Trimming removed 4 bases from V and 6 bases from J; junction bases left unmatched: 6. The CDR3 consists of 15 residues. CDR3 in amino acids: CASSYFSGGANEQFF. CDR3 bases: TGTGCCAGCAGCTATTTCAGCGGGGGGGCCAATGAGCAGTTCTTC.

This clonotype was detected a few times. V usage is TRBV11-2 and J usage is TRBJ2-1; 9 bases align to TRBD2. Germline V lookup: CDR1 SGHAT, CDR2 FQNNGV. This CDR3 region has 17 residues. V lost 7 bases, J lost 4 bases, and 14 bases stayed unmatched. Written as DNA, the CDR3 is TGTGCCAGCAAACCCAACCCCGGACTAGCGAGTTACAATGAGCAGTTCTTC. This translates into CASKPNPGLASYNEQFF.

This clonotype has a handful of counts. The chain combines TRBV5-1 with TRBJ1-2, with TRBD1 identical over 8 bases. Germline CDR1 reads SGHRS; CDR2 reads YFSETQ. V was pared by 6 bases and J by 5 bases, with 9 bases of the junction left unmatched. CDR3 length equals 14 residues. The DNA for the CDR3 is TGCGCCAGCACCCCCGGACAGGGACCGTATGGCTACACCTTC. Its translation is CASTPGQGPYGYTF.

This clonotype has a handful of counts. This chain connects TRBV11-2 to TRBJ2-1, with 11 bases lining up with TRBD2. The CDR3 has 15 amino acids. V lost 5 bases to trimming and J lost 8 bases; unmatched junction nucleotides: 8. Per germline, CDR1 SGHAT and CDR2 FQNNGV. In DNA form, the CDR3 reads TGTGCCAGCAGCGTAGCGGGAGGGCCCCGTTATGAGCAGTTCTTC. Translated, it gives CASSVAGGPRYEQFF.

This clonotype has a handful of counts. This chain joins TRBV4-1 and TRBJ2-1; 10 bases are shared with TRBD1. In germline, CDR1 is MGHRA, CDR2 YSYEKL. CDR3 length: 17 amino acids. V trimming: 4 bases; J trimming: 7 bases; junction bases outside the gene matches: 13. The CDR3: CASSPHPTGGAGNEQFF. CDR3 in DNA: TGCGCCAGCAGCCCCCACCCGACAGGGGGCGCAGGAAATGAGCAGTTCTTC.

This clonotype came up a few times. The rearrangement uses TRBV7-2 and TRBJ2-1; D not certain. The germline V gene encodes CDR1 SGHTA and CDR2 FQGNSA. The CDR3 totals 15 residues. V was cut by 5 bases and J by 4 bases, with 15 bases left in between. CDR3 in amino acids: CASSKERNAYNEQFF. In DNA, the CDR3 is TGTGCCAGCAGCAAAGAGAGAAATGCTTACAATGAGCAGTTCTTC. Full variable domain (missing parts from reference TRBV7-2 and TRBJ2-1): GAGVSQSPSNKVTEKGKDVELRCDPISGHTALYWYRQSLGQGLEFLIYFQGNSAPDKSGLPSDRFSAERTGGSVSTLTIQRTQQEDSAVYLCASSKERNAYNEQFFGPGTRLTVL.

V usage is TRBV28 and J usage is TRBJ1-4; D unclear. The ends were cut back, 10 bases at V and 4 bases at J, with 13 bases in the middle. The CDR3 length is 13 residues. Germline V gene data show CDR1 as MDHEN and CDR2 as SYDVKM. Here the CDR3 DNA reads TGTGCCACTACCGAAGGAGGTAATGAAAAACTGTTTTTT. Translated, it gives CATTEGGNEKLFF.

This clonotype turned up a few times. This CDR3 is CASSSEIVGGYTF. The CDR3 nucleotides read TGCGCCAGCAGCTCGGAAATAGTAGGCGGCTACACCTTC. The V and J genes are TRBV5-1 and TRBJ1-2; D gene unclear. The length of the CDR3 is 13 residues. Germline CDR1 is SGHRS and CDR2 is YFSETQ. The ends were cut back, 3 bases at V and 8 bases at J, with 14 bases in the middle.